Each of the 14 T cell receptor beta chains below was sequenced from the same sample in a study of cytotoxic CD8 clonotypes in ibrutinib-treated CLL. TCRdb keeps only in-frame clones here, not all; method: immunoSEQ multiplex PCR. The data show under 200,000 clones, about 84% seen once. The sequencing here drew on PBMCs, taken after 24 months of ibrutinib treatment. Every receptor here comes from a human donor with chronic lymphocytic leukemia.

The rearrangement links TRBV29-1 to TRBJ1-2, with D unresolved. CDR1 SQVTM and CDR2 ANQGSEA come from the germline V gene. The CDR3 is 11 amino acids. V lost 6 bases and J 8 bases, leaving 13 bases between the germline ends. This CDR3 is CSVGRDLGYTF. Here the CDR3 DNA reads TGCAGCGTGGGCCGAGACCTCGGCTACACCTTC. Based on the CDR3 plus reference TRBV29-1 and TRBJ1-2, the full variable domain is SAVISQKPSRDICQRGTSLTIQCQVDSQVTMMFWYRQQPGQSLTLIATANQGSEATYESGFVIDKFPISRPNLTFSTLTVSNMSPEDSSIYLCSVGRDLGYTFGSGTRLTVV.

The chain joins TRBV4-3 to TRBJ1-1, with TRBD1 as a possible D gene (5 bases). Trimming removed 4 bases at V and 7 bases at J, with 22 bases between. Germline V gene lookup returns CDR1 LGHNA and CDR2 YSLEER. The CDR3 length is 16 residues. The CDR3 nucleotides read TGCGCCAGCAGCCCCCAATCTCGGGGGTCTGGTTTTGAAGCTTTCTTT. Protein product: CASSPQSRGSGFEAFF.

This clone has only a few counts. V usage is TRBV6-5 and J usage is TRBJ2-7; 7 bases fit TRBD1. The V segment lost 6 bases and the J segment 4 bases; nucleotides outside the gene matches: 9. The CDR3 has 14 residues. Germline CDR1 and CDR2: MNHEY and SVGAGI. CDR3: CASRTDRRSYEQYF. In DNA form, the CDR3 reads TGTGCCAGCAGGACGGACAGGAGAAGTTACGAGCAGTACTTC.

This clone has more than one count but fewer than ten. V gene TRBV5-4 combines with J gene TRBJ2-5, with 8 bases that match TRBD2. Trimming took 4 bases from V and 5 from J; bases not matched to a gene: 7. CDR1 and CDR2 from the germline V gene are SGHNT and YYREEE (reference sequence). The CDR3 is 14 residues long. This chain's CDR3 is CASSTPSGFETQYF. In nucleotides, the CDR3 is TGTGCCAGCAGCACCCCTAGCGGGTTTGAGACCCAGTACTTC. The full variable domain, its missing parts supplied by reference TRBV5-4 and TRBJ2-5, is ETGVTQSPTHLIKTRGQQVTLRCSSQSGHNTVSWYQQALGQGPQFIFQYYREEENGRGNFPPRFSGLQFPNYSSELNVNALELDDSALYLCASSTPSGFETQYFGPGTRLLVL.

The V gene is TRBV29-1, the J gene TRBJ1-1; D not certain. CDR3 size: 13 residues. Between the trimmed V and J ends, which lost 7 bases and 3 bases, there was a span of 15 bases. Germline V gene sequence: CDR1 SQVTM, CDR2 ANQGSEA. The CDR3 loop is CSALIGRYTEAFF. The DNA for the CDR3 is TGCAGCGCCCTGATAGGGAGGTACACTGAAGCTTTCTTT.

This sequence joins TRBV4-2 and TRBJ2-7, with a possible D match to TRBD1 (6 bases). Trimming removed 0 bases at V and 0 bases at J, with 18 bases between. This CDR3 has 18 residues. Germline-derived CDR1 and CDR2 are LGHNA and YNFKEQ. The CDR3 loop is CASSQDGGQRLTSYEQYF. For the CDR3, the DNA is TGTGCCAGCAGCCAAGATGGGGGCCAGCGACTAACCTCCTACGAGCAGTACTTC.

This rearrangement joins TRBV9 to TRBJ2-1; 11 nucleotides align to TRBD2. CDR1 and CDR2 (germline): SGDLS, YYNGEE. The junction had 7 bases not matched to a gene; V was cut back by 3 bases and J by 8 bases. CDR3 length equals 15 residues. Here the CDR3 reads CASSARLAGRDEQFF. The CDR3 nucleotides read TGTGCCAGCAGCGCCCGACTAGCGGGGAGGGATGAGCAGTTCTTC.

The V gene is TRBV18, the J gene TRBJ2-1, with D possibly being TRBD1 (5 bases). CDR1 and CDR2 from the germline V gene are KGHSH and LQKENI. The germline V and J ends were trimmed by 2 bases and 6 bases, with 11 bases remaining between them. The CDR3 loop spans 14 amino acids. The CDR3 spells CASSPNRKGNEQFF. CDR3 nucleotides: TGTGCCAGCTCACCAAACAGGAAGGGCAATGAGCAGTTCTTC.

The rearrangement uses TRBV11-3 and TRBJ2-1; D is ambiguous. V lost 1 base to trimming and J lost 8 bases, with 15 bases between them. Germline V CDR1 and CDR2: SGHNT, YENEEA. The CDR3 is 15 amino acids. As DNA, the CDR3 is TGTGCCAGCAGCTTAGGCTCAACCCCGCGCGATGAGCAGTTCTTC. It translates to CASSLGSTPRDEQFF.

The chain recombines TRBV19 with TRBJ2-3, with 8 bases fitting TRBD1. In germline, CDR1 is LNHDA, CDR2 SQIVND (reference sequence). The CDR3 consists of 15 residues. With V trimmed by 3 bases and J by 0 bases, 2 bases remained unmatched. CDR3 protein: CASSMRQGSTDTQYF. CDR3 coding DNA: TGTGCCAGTAGTATGAGACAGGGGAGCACAGATACGCAGTATTTT.

The chain has TRBV6-5 and TRBJ2-2; D not resolved. Between the trimmed V and J ends, which lost 2 bases and 7 bases, there was a span of 8 bases. The CDR3 sequence is 13 residues long. Germline CDR1 is MNHEY and CDR2 is SVGAGI. CDR3: CASSYGTGGELFF. In DNA, the CDR3 is TGTGCCAGCAGTTACGGCACGGGCGGGGAGCTGTTTTTT.

J is TRBJ2-7 and V is TRBV11-3; no reliable D call. The V end was cut by 3 bases, the J end by 6 bases, with 6 bases between. The CDR3 spans 11 residues. CDR1 and CDR2 (germline): SGHNT, YENEEA. CDR3 nucleotides: TGTGCCAGCAGCTTGGGGTCCGAGCAGTACTTC. It is translated as CASSLGSEQYF. Full variable domain (remainder filled in from reference TRBV11-3 and TRBJ2-7): EAGVVQSPRYKIIEKKQPVAFWCNPISGHNTLYWYLQNLGQGPELLIRYENEEAVDDSQLPKDRFSAERLKGVDSTLKIQPAELGDSAVYLCASSLGSEQYFGPGTRLTVT.

The J gene is TRBJ2-3, the V gene TRBV6-5; D remains ambiguous. Trimming took off 7 bases at V and 0 bases at J, with 14 bases between the two ends. From germline, CDR1 is MNHEY and CDR2 SVGAGI. CDR3 length equals 15 residues. The CDR3 coding sequence is TGTGCCAGCAATAAGTGGGCGACTAGCACAGATACGCAGTATTTT. Protein sequence: CASNKWATSTDTQYF.

A single count supports this clone. Here the CDR3 reads CAGGPPNEKLFF. CDR3 bases: TGTGCCGGCGGACCCCCTAATGAAAAACTGTTTTTT. The chain recombines TRBV30 with TRBJ1-4; no reliable D call. The V end lost 8 bases, the J end lost 3 bases, and 10 bases lay between the germline ends. The CDR3 is 12 residues long. Germline CDR1 is GTSNPN and CDR2 is SVGIG (reference sequence). Using reference TRBV30 and TRBJ1-4 for the parts outside the CDR3, the full variable domain is SQTIHQWPATLVQPVGSPLSLECTVEGTSNPNLYWYRQAAGRGLQLLFYSVGIGQISSEVPQNLSASRPQDRQFILSSKKLLLSDSGFYLCAGGPPNEKLFFGSGTQLSVL.